The clone carrying this T cell receptor beta chain occurred once. Deletions cut 2 bases from V and 6 bases from J, with 4 bases between. The CDR3 totals 11 residues. CDR1 is GTSNPN and CDR2 is SVGIG in the germline V gene (reference sequence). The record originates from a study of metastatic and nonmetastatic thyroid tumors. Background on the study: Repertoires from blood and tumor or nodule tissue of malignant and benign thyroid patients were compared.

In the study's own analysis: Built for papillary thyroid cancer, a distant-metastasis classifier drew on CDR3 differences across clinicopathological groups. TCRdb re-called the PCR reads via MiXCR. Here the V and J calls rest on TCRdb's processing, not on the authors' analysis. The profile shows more than 10,000 clones, 25% to 30% of them singletons. The entire patient cohort was treatment-naive prior to thyroid surgery. The sequence was collected from a female donor with papillary thyroid cancer or a benign thyroid nodule (not recorded which). Some clones in this sample may be carry-over from other donors' samples. The J gene is TRBJ2-2, the V gene TRBV30, with D unclear. Specimen: tumor tissue. The CDR3, as DNA: TGTGCCTGGAGTCGACCCGGGGAGCTGTTTTTT. Translating it yields CAWSRPGELFF.